The 3 T cell receptor beta chains below were found in one sample sequenced in a study of identical twins. TCRdb re-called the 5' RACE reads through MiXCR, storing one row per CDR3 protein. The table records about 520,000 distinct CDR3 sequences, roughly a fifth of them present only once. These data were also filed under a second study, of T cells expressing NK-cell markers.

The sample taken for sequencing was CD4+ T cells sorted from blood. The receptors stem from a woman aged 18-29 years in good health.

CDR3 DNA sequence: TGTGCCAGCCGCGCGGGACACAATAATTCACCCCTCCACTTT. Translated, it gives CASRAGHNNSPLHF. This chain connects TRBV3-1 to TRBJ1-6; D perhaps matches TRBD1 (6 bases). Germline assignment: CDR1 LGHDT and CDR2 YNNKEL (reference sequence). CDR3 size: 14 residues. The V end lost 8 bases, the J end lost 5 bases, and 13 bases lay between the germline ends.

The rearrangement joins TRBV5-1 to TRBJ2-1; 7 bases agree with TRBD1. The CDR3 consists of 16 residues. V gave up 2 bases and J gave up 10 bases; unmatched junction bases: 15. Per the germline V gene, CDR1 is SGHRS and CDR2 is YFSETQ. CDR3 sequence (DNA): TGCGCCAGCAGCTTTCTCGGAACAGGGGCCACCCAGGAGCAGTTCTTC. Translating gives CASSFLGTGATQEQFF.

The V and J genes are TRBV28 and TRBJ2-1, with a tentative D call TRBD1 (6 bases). CDR3 size: 11 residues. Germline V gene sequence: CDR1 MDHEN, CDR2 SYDVKM. The V end was cut by 5 bases, the J end by 13 bases, with 12 bases between. CDR3 sequence: CASSLRDTQFF. In DNA, the CDR3 is TGTGCCAGCAGTCTCCGGGACACCCAGTTCTTC. Looking up the rest from reference TRBV28 and TRBJ2-1 gives the full variable domain: DVKVTQSSRYLVKRTGEKVFLECVQDMDHENMFWYRQDPGLGLRLIYFSYDVKMKEKGDIPEGYSVSREKKERFSLILESASTNQTSMYLCASSLRDTQFFGPGTRLTVL.